The 23 T cell receptor beta chains reported below all come from one sample, sequenced in a study of tumor and adjacent non-tumor tissue in lung cancer. The library came from three nested PCR rounds adapted from ARM-PCR protocols. Each CDR3 protein is one row after TCRdb ran MiXCR on the multiplex PCR reads. The sample consists of 120,000 to 150,000 distinct CDR3 sequences, around 61% of them appearing once. This sample's RNA came from whole unsorted tissue. Sequencing used lung tumor tissue. These receptors originate from a man between 60 and 70 years old with small cell lung cancer.

About this clonotype: One end of the junction is discordant with germline, which a read error may explain. The genes are TRBV4-2 and TRBJ2-1, with D perhaps matching TRBD2 (5 bases). CDR1 is LGHNA and CDR2 is YNFKEQ in the germline V gene. The CDR3 spans 14 residues. The CDR3 loop is CANSQDSEQDEQFF. The CDR3 DNA sequence: TGTGCCAACAGCCAGGACTCGGAACAAGATGAGCAGTTCTTC.

This clonotype appeared a few times. The V and J genes are TRBV12-5 and TRBJ1-1, with 9 bases that match TRBD1. Germline CDR1 is LGHNT and CDR2 is FRNRAP. CDR3 length: 15 amino acids. With V trimmed by 5 bases and J by 4 bases, 8 bases remained unmatched. DNA for the CDR3: TGTGCTAGTGGTGACCGGACAGGGGTGGGCACTGAAGCTTTCTTT. Protein sequence: CASGDRTGVGTEAFF.

This clonotype was seen many times. The chain carries TRBV11-2 and TRBJ1-1; D not resolved. CDR1 and CDR2 (germline): SGHAT, FQNNGV. V gave up 3 bases and J gave up 1 base, with 3 bases separating them. The CDR3 contains 12 residues. The CDR3 DNA is TGTGCCAGCAGCTTGCGGAACACTGAAGCTTTCTTT. Translation gives CASSLRNTEAFF.

As concerns this clonotype: One end of the junction is discordant with germline, which a read error may explain. This chain joins TRBV6-5 and TRBJ1-5; tentative D call: TRBD1 (6 bases). The germline gives CDR1 MNHEY, CDR2 SVGAGI. The CDR3 extends over 15 amino acids. As DNA, the CDR3 is TGTGCCAGCAGTTACCCGGGGGCGCACAATCAACCCCAGCATTTT. Encoded protein: CASSYPGAHNQPQHF.

This clonotype appeared many times. The chain is built from TRBV28 and TRBJ1-5, with D perhaps matching TRBD1 (5 bases). Deletions cut 6 bases from V and 7 bases from J, with 22 bases between. Looked up from germline, CDR1 is MDHEN and CDR2 is SYDVKM. The CDR3 is 16 amino acids. The CDR3 DNA follows: TGTGCCAGCAGCCAAACCCGGACCGGGGGAGGACAGCCCCAGCATTTT. As protein: CASSQTRTGGGQPQHF.

The chain has TRBV6-2 or TRBV6-3 and TRBJ2-7, with a possible D match to TRBD2 (6 bases). CDR3 length: 15 amino acids. V lost 5 bases and J 4 bases, leaving 18 bases between the germline ends. In germline, CDR1 is MNHEY, CDR2 SVGEGT. The CDR3 sequence: CASSTKPGEGYEQYV. The CDR3 DNA reads TGTGCCAGCAGTACTAAACCGGGAGAGGGGTACGAGCAGTACGTC.

This rearrangement joins TRBV30 to TRBJ2-3, with D possibly called TRBD1 or TRBD2 (5 bases each). The germline V and J ends were trimmed by 1 base and 9 bases, with 11 bases remaining between them. The CDR3 is 12 amino acids. Germline values: CDR1 GTSNPN, CDR2 SVGIG (reference sequence). CDR3 sequence reads: CAWSGGFGTQYF. For the CDR3, the DNA is TGTGCCTGGAGTGGGGGGTTCGGGACGCAGTATTTT. Combining the CDR3 with reference TRBV30 and TRBJ2-3 gives the whole variable domain SQTIHQWPATLVQPVGSPLSLECTVEGTSNPNLYWYRQAAGRGLQLLFYSVGIGQISSEVPQNLSASRPQDRQFILSSKKLLLSDSGFYLCAWSGGFGTQYFGPGTRLTVL.

Comment on this clonotype: This could be a read error, since a much larger clone is one nucleotide away. The gene calls are TRBV6-5 and TRBJ2-5; 7 bases fit TRBD2. CDR3 length equals 15 residues. V dropped 5 bases and J dropped 2; count of bases not matched to a gene: 8. Germline V gene lookup returns CDR1 MNHEY and CDR2 SVGAGI. Written as DNA, the CDR3 is TGTGCCAGCAGTGAGGGGCCAGCGGGGCAAGAGACCCAGTACTTC. Translated: CASSEGPAGQETQYF.

This chain joins TRBV28 and TRBJ2-1; 10 bases agree with TRBD2. Trimming removed 3 bases from V and 6 bases from J; junction bases left unmatched: 20. This CDR3 has 20 residues. From germline, CDR1 is MDHEN and CDR2 SYDVKM. CDR3: CASSFPSRLAGVPWANEQFF. The CDR3 DNA follows: TGTGCCAGCAGTTTCCCATCCCGGCTAGCGGGAGTGCCCTGGGCCAATGAGCAGTTCTTC.

On this clonotype itself: With a much larger clone just one base away, this may be a read error. The chain links TRBV7-8 to TRBJ2-1; 8 bases match TRBD2. Trimming removed 4 bases from V and 12 bases from J; junction bases left unmatched: 14. The CDR3 is 15 residues long. Germline lookup yields CDR1 SGHVS and CDR2 FQNEAQ. CDR3 DNA: TGTGCCAGCAGCTCACTGGGACGGGGACTAGTAATGCAGTTCTTC. Translation gives CASSSLGRGLVMQFF. Based on the CDR3 plus reference TRBV7-8 and TRBJ2-1, the full variable domain is GAGVSQSPRYKVAKRGQDVALRCDPISGHVSLFWYQQALGQGPEFLTYFQNEAQLDKSGLPSDRFFAERPEGSVSTLKIQRTQQEDSAVYLCASSSLGRGLVMQFFGPGTRLTVL.

Regarding this clonotype: A much larger clone lies one base from this, so it may be a read error. This chain joins TRBV20-1 and TRBJ2-1; D may be TRBD2 (5 bases). The CDR3 is 12 amino acids. Germline V gene sequence: CDR1 DFQATT, CDR2 SNEGSKA (reference sequence). The DNA for the CDR3 is TGCTGTGCTATCCGGGACTACAATGAGCAGTTCTTC. Protein product: CCAIRDYNEQFF.

The chain combines TRBV10-2 with TRBJ2-1; 8 positions match TRBD1. The CDR3 is 14 residues long. V was pared by 8 bases and J by 7 bases, with 10 bases of the junction left unmatched. The V gene's germline CDR1 is WSHSY and CDR2 SAAADI. This chain's CDR3 is CASLGQGAGNEQFF. For the CDR3, the DNA is TGCGCCAGCTTGGGTCAGGGGGCTGGTAATGAGCAGTTCTTC.

A note on this clonotype: This may be a read error, as it is one base from a much larger clone. The genes are TRBV4-1 and TRBJ1-6; TRBD1 is a possible D gene (6 bases). Trimming shortened V by 0 bases and J by 10 bases, and 16 bases separated the two germline ends. The CDR3 is made up of 16 amino acids. CDR1 MGHRA and CDR2 YSYEKL come from the germline V gene. Written as DNA, the CDR3 is TGCGCCAGCAGCCAAGAGGGGACACGGCGACGGTCACCCCTCCACTTT. It is translated as CASSQEGTRRRSPLHF.

A note on this clonotype: This clone may be a read error of a much larger clone one base away. CDR3 sequence (DNA): TGTGCCAGCGCTACTCTAGGGACAGGGCCACGGCAGTACTTC. It is translated as CASATLGTGPRQYF. The V call is TRBV28, the J call TRBJ2-7; 9 nucleotides match TRBD1. Trimming cost V 8 bases and J 9 bases; bases outside gene matches: 14. This CDR3 comprises 14 residues. Germline loops: CDR1 MDHEN, CDR2 SYDVKM.

About this clonotype itself: Possible read error: a much larger clone is one base away. V usage is TRBV20-1 and J usage is TRBJ2-3; D possibly corresponds to TRBD2 (7 bases). CDR3 length equals 14 residues. CDR1 is DFQATT, CDR2 SNEGSKA, per germline (reference sequence). This CDR3 reads CSARDGEGEDPQYF. The CDR3 nucleotides are TGCAGTGCTAGAGATGGGGAGGGGGAAGATCCGCAGTATTTT.

About this clonotype itself: The junction does not match germline at one end; this may be a read error. The CDR3 protein is CPSRRNAGTSGMNYNEQFF. CDR3 DNA sequence: TGTCCCAGCAGACGAAATGCTGGGACTAGCGGGATGAATTACAATGAGCAGTTCTTC. This chain links TRBV11-2 with TRBJ2-1, with TRBD2 matching over 13 bases. The germline V gene encodes CDR1 SGHAT and CDR2 FQNNGV. CDR3 size: 19 residues.

This clonotype appeared a few times. This chain uses TRBV30 with TRBJ1-6; perhaps TRBD1 as D (5 bases). This CDR3 has 16 residues. Between the trimmed V and J ends, which lost 3 bases and 6 bases, there was a span of 18 bases. The germline V gene has CDR1 GTSNPN and CDR2 SVGIG (reference sequence). As DNA, the CDR3 is TGTGCCTGGAGCCGCCTCAGGGCCGGACTTAATTCACCCCTCCACTTT. The encoded protein is CAWSRLRAGLNSPLHF.

This chain connects TRBV14 to TRBJ2-6, with TRBD1 identical over 11 bases. The CDR3 runs to 19 residues. From germline, CDR1 is SGHDN and CDR2 FVKESK. V lost 2 bases, J lost 0 bases, and 6 bases stayed unmatched. CDR3 sequence: CASSQTGTGGLSGANVLTF. DNA for the CDR3: TGTGCCAGCAGCCAAACCGGGACAGGGGGGCTCTCTGGGGCCAACGTCCTGACTTTC.

The chain uses TRBV25-1 and TRBJ1-2, with D uncertain. This CDR3 region has 11 residues. Trimming pared 4 bases from V and 5 bases from J, leaving 5 bases between. Germline V gene data show CDR1 as MGHDK and CDR2 as SYGVNS. The CDR3 bases are TGTGCCAGCAGTGCGTGGTATGGCTACACCTTC. Residues: CASSAWYGYTF.

In this sample, this clonotype turned up a few times. The CDR3: CASSEGGVSTGELFF. The CDR3, as DNA: TGTGCCAGCAGCGAGGGCGGGGTTTCCACCGGGGAGCTGTTTTTT. The chain carries TRBV5-4 and TRBJ2-2; D is perhaps TRBD2 (6 bases). The germline V gene has CDR1 SGHNT and CDR2 YYREEE (reference sequence). CDR3 length: 15 residues. Trimming left V 4 bases short and J 4 bases short, with 14 bases between.

The chain links TRBV4-2 to TRBJ2-3; TRBD2 matches at 9 bases. Germline V gene data show CDR1 as LGHNA and CDR2 as YNFKEQ. V lost 0 bases, J lost 5 bases, and 6 bases stayed unmatched. The CDR3 is 16 residues long. The CDR3 nucleotides are TGTGCCAGCAGCCAAGAGGCTAGCGGGATGGTAGATACGCAGTATTTT. Translation gives CASSQEASGMVDTQYF.

Of note for this clonotype: Since a much larger clone is just one base distant, this may be a read error. The V gene is TRBV20-1, the J gene TRBJ2-1; 8 bases agree with TRBD2. V shed 7 bases, J shed 4 bases, and the junction held 12 bases outside the gene matches. CDR1 DFQATT and CDR2 SNEGSKA come from the germline V gene (reference sequence). This CDR3 contains 15 residues. The CDR3, as DNA: TGCAGTGTCACGGACGGAGCGGGAGAATACAATGAGCAGTTCTTC. Translating it yields CSVTDGAGEYNEQFF.

The chain has TRBV24-1 and TRBJ2-5, with 11 bases lining up with TRBD2. Trimming at V came to 3 bases and at J to 2 bases, leaving 13 bases not matched to a gene. The CDR3 is 19 amino acids. Germline assignment: CDR1 KGHDR and CDR2 SFDVKD. For the CDR3, the DNA is TGTGCCACCAGTGATGGGTGGCTAGCGGGAGGTTCGGCGCAAGAGACCCAGTACTTC. Its translation: CATSDGWLAGGSAQETQYF.